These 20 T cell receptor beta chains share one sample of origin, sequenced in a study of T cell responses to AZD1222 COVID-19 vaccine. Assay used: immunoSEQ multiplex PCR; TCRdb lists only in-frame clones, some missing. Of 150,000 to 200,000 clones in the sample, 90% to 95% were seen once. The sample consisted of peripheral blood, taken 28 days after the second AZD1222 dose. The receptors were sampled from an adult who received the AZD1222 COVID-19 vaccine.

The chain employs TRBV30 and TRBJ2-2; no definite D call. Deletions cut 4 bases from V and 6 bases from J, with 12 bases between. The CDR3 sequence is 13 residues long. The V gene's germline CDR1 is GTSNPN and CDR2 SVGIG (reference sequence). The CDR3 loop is CAWTPYGAGELFF. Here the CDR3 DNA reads TGTGCCTGGACCCCGTATGGTGCCGGGGAGCTGTTTTTT.

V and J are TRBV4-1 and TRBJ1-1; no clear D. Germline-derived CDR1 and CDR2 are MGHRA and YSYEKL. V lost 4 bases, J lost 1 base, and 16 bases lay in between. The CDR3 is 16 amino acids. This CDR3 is CASSPTQFTRNTEAFF. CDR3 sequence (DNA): TGCGCCAGCAGCCCAACTCAATTTACGAGGAACACTGAAGCTTTCTTT.

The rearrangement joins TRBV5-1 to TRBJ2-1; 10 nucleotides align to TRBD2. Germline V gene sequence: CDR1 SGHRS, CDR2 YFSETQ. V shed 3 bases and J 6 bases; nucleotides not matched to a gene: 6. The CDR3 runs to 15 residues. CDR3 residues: CASSSSGSVGNEQFF. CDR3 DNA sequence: TGCGCCAGCAGCTCTAGCGGGAGTGTGGGCAATGAGCAGTTCTTC.

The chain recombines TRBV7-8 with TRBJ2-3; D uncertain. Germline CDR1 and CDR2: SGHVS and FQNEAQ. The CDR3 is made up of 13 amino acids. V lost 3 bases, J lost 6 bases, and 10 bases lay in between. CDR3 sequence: CASSFPEADTQYF. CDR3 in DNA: TGTGCCAGCAGCTTTCCCGAAGCGGATACGCAGTATTTT.

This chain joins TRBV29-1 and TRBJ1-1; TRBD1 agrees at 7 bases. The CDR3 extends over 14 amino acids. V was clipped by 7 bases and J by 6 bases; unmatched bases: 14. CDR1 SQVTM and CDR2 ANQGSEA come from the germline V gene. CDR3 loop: CSATLVGGLPEAFF. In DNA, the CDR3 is TGCAGCGCAACCTTGGTAGGGGGCCTCCCTGAAGCTTTCTTT.

The CDR3 reads CASSQTGVPYEQYF. CDR3 nucleotide sequence: TGCGCCAGCAGTCAGACAGGGGTCCCCTACGAGCAGTACTTC. This chain links TRBV10-2 with TRBJ2-7; 8 positions match TRBD1. Germline V gene data show CDR1 as WSHSY and CDR2 as SAAADI. V lost 5 bases and J lost 2; bases outside the gene matches: 5. CDR3 length: 14 amino acids.

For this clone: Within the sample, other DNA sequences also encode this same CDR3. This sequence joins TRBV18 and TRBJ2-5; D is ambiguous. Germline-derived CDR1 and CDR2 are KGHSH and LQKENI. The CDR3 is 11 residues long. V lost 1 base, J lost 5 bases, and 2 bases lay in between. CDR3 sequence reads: CASSPRETQYF. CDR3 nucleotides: TGTGCCAGCTCACCACGGGAGACCCAGTACTTC. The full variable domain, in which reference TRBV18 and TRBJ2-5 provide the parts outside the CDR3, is NAGVMQNPRHLVRRRGQEARLRCSPMKGHSHVYWYRQLPEEGLKFMVYLQKENIIDESGMPKERFSAEFPKEGPSILRIQQVVRGDSAAYFCASSPRETQYFGPGTRLLVL.

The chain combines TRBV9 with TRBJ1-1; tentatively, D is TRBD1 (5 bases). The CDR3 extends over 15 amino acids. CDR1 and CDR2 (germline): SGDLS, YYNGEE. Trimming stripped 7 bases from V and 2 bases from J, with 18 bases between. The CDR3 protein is CASGPGGYSNTEAFF. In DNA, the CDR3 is TGTGCCAGCGGCCCTGGGGGTTACTCAAACACTGAAGCTTTCTTT.

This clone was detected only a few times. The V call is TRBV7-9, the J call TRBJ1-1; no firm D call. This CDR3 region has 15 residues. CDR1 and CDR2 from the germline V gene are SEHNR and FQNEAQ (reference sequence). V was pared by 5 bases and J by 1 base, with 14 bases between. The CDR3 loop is CASSLVYSGNTEAFF. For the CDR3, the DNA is TGTGCCAGCAGCCTAGTTTACAGCGGGAACACTGAAGCTTTCTTT.

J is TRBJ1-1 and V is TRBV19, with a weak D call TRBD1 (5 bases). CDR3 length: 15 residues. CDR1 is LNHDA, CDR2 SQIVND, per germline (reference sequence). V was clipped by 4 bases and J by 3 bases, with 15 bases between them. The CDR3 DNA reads TGTGCCAGTAGTACCCGGGGGAGGAGGCACACTGAAGCTTTCTTT. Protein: CASSTRGRRHTEAFF.

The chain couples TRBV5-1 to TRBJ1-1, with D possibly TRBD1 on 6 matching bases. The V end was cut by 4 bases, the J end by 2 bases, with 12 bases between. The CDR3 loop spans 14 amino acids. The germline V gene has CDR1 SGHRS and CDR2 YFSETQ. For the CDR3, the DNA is TGCGCCAGCAGCCTAGACAGGATCAACACTGAAGCTTTCTTT. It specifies CASSLDRINTEAFF.

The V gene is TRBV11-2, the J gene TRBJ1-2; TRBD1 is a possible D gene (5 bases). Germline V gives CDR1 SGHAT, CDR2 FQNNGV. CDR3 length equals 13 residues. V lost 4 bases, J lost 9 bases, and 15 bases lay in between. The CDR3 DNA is TGTGCCAGCAGCTCTCATACGAGGGGTCGCTACACCTTC. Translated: CASSSHTRGRYTF.

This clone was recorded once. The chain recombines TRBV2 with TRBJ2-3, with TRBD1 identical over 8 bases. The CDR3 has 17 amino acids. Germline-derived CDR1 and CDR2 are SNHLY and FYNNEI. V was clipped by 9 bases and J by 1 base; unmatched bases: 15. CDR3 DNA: TGTGCCAGTAAAGACTGGGACAGGCCTTTGGGCACAGATACGCAGTATTTT. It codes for CASKDWDRPLGTDTQYF.

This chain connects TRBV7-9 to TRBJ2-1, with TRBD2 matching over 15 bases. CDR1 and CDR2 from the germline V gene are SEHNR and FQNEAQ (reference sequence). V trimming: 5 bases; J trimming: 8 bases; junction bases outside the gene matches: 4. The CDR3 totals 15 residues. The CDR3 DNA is TGTGCCAGCAGCCGGGGACTAGCGGGAGGCTATGAGCAGTTCTTC. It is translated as CASSRGLAGGYEQFF.

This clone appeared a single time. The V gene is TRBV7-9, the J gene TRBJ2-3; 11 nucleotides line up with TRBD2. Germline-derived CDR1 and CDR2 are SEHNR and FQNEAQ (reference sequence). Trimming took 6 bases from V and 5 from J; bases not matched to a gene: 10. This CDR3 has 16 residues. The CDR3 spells CASRHSGRAGGDTQYF. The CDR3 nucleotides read TGTGCCAGCAGACATAGCGGGAGGGCCGGCGGAGATACGCAGTATTTT. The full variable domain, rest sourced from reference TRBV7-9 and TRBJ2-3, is DTGVSQNPRHKITKRGQNVTFRCDPISEHNRLYWYRQTLGQGPEFLTYFQNEAQLEKSRLLSDRFSAERPKGSFSTLEIQRTEQGDSAMYLCASRHSGRAGGDTQYFGPGTRLTVL.

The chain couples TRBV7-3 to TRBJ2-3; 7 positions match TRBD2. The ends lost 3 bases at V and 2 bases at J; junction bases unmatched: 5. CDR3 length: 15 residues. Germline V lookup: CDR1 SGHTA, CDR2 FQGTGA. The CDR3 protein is CASSFLAGDTDTQYF. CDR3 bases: TGTGCCAGCAGCTTCCTGGCGGGGGACACAGATACGCAGTATTTT. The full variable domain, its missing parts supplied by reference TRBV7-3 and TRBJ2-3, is GAGVSQTPSNKVTEKGKYVELRCDPISGHTALYWYRQSLGQGPEFLIYFQGTGAADDSGLPNDRFFAVRPEGSVSTLKIQRTERGDSAVYLCASSFLAGDTDTQYFGPGTRLTVL.

The CDR3 DNA sequence: TGTGCCAGCAGCGCTAACTTCGGGCAGCGCGGGGAGACCCAGTACTTC. Translated, it gives CASSANFGQRGETQYF. The chain has TRBV9 and TRBJ2-5, with TRBD2 as a possible D gene (5 bases). Per germline, CDR1 SGDLS and CDR2 YYNGEE. V lost 3 bases and J 5 bases, leaving 20 bases between the germline ends. The CDR3 runs 16 residues.

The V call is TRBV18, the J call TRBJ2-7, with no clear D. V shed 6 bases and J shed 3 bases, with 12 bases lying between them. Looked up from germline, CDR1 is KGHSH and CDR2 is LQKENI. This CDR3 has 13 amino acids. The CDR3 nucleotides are TGTGCCAGCTCCCACAGTTCCCTCTACGAGCAGTACTTC. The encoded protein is CASSHSSLYEQYF.

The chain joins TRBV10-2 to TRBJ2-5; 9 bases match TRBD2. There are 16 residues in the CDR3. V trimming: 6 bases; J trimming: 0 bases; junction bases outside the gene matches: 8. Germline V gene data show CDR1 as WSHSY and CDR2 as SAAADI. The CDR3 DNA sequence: TGCGCCAGCAGACTAGCGGGCGGGGGGTACCAAGAGACCCAGTACTTC. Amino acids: CASRLAGGGYQETQYF.

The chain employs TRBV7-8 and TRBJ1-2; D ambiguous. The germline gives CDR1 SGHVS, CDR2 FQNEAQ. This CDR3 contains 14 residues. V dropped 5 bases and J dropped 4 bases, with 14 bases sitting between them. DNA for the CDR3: TGTGCCAGCAGCCCATTGGGGTCACTCTATGGCTACACCTTC. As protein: CASSPLGSLYGYTF.